One sample yielded the 20 T cell receptor beta chains listed below, sequenced in a study of cytomegalovirus exposure and HLA in healthy donors (dated by TCRdb to the late 2010s). Library preparation used the immunoSEQ multiplex PCR assay. The multiplex PCR relied on a mix of 60 forward primers for TCR Vbeta segments and 13 reverse primers for TCR Jbeta segments. As stored in TCRdb, this immuneACCESS dataset retains in-frame rearrangements with V and J assigned. A fraction of the clones does not appear; measured against another copy, unresolved V genes explain less than half of the discrepancy, and the remainder lacks a known reason. Counted in this sample were some 100,000 clones; approximately 76% of them appeared once. The ten top clones hold 15% to 20% of the sample. The sample comprised PBMCs. These receptors were obtained from a middle-aged man in good health and CMV-seropositive.

The rearrangement uses TRBV7-9 and TRBJ1-2, with a possible D match to TRBD1 (5 bases). This CDR3 comprises 13 residues. V was shortened by 1 base and J by 8 bases, with 11 bases between the two germline ends. The V gene's germline CDR1 is SEHNR and CDR2 FQNEAQ (reference sequence). As DNA, the CDR3 is TGTGCCAGCAGCTTAGGGGGGGTCGACGGCTACACCTTC. As protein: CASSLGGVDGYTF.

This clone was counted only a few times. The chain links TRBV5-1 to TRBJ2-5; TRBD1 aligns across 8 bases. This CDR3 region has 15 residues. Unmatched junction bases numbered 12, after V lost 0 bases and J lost 11 bases. Germline V gene data show CDR1 as SGHRS and CDR2 as YFSETQ. The CDR3 region is CASSLATGDLREQYF. In nucleotides, the CDR3 is TGCGCCAGCAGCTTGGCGACAGGGGATCTGAGGGAGCAGTACTTC. The variable domain in full, with the rest retrieved from reference TRBV5-1 and TRBJ2-5, is KAGVTQTPRYLIKTRGQQVTLSCSPISGHRSVSWYQQTPGQGLQFLFEYFSETQRNKGNFPGRFSGRQFSNSRSEMNVSTLELGDSALYLCASSLATGDLREQYFGPGTRLLVL.

The chain links TRBV6-6 to TRBJ1-2; TRBD1 might be the D (5 bases). V lost 7 bases to trimming and J lost 4 bases, with 10 bases between them. CDR1 is MNHNY, CDR2 SVGAGI, per germline (reference sequence). This CDR3 comprises 12 residues. CDR3 residues: CASNQGGYGYTF. In DNA form, the CDR3 reads TGTGCCAGCAATCAGGGAGGCTATGGCTACACCTTC.

The chain combines TRBV18 with TRBJ2-7, with D possibly being TRBD2 (5 bases). V was pared by 2 bases and J by 3 bases, with 14 bases between. CDR1 is KGHSH and CDR2 is LQKENI in the germline V gene. The CDR3 is 15 amino acids. The CDR3 spells CASSPTRLANYEQYF. In DNA form, the CDR3 reads TGTGCCAGCTCACCAACGCGGCTAGCTAACTACGAGCAGTACTTC.

V usage is TRBV11-2 and J usage is TRBJ2-7; unclear D gene. This CDR3 comprises 13 residues. Per germline, CDR1 SGHAT and CDR2 FQNNGV. Trimming removed 1 base from V and 1 base from J, with 5 bases in between. For the CDR3, the DNA is TGTGCCAGCAGCTTAGGCCAGTCCTACGAGCAGTACTTC. Translation gives CASSLGQSYEQYF.

This clone was recorded a few times. The chain joins TRBV15 to TRBJ2-7, with TRBD2 as a possible D gene (6 bases). Germline lookup yields CDR1 LNHNV and CDR2 YYDKDF (reference sequence). CDR3 length equals 17 residues. Trimming pared 1 base from V and 3 bases from J, leaving 19 bases between. For the CDR3, the DNA is TGTGCCACCAGCAGAGGCGGAGTGGGAGGACGGATCTACGAGCAGTACTTC. Translation: CATSRGGVGGRIYEQYF.

The chain has TRBV4-3 and TRBJ2-7, with D possibly being TRBD2 (6 bases). Germline lookup yields CDR1 LGHNA and CDR2 YSLEER. CDR3 size: 16 residues. V was shortened by 2 bases and J by 7 bases, with 21 bases between the two germline ends. The CDR3 DNA is TGCGCCAGCAGCCAAATCGGGCTAGCCGGCCGGGGGGAGCAGTACTTC. Its protein is CASSQIGLAGRGEQYF.

This chain links TRBV11-2 with TRBJ2-1, with D maybe TRBD1 (5 bases). V lost 5 bases, J lost 6 bases, and 14 bases lay in between. The length of the CDR3 is 14 residues. Germline CDR1 reads SGHAT; CDR2 reads FQNNGV. The CDR3 sequence is CASSHLGQGNEQFF. In DNA form, the CDR3 reads TGTGCCAGCAGCCACCTAGGGCAGGGCAATGAGCAGTTCTTC.

This sequence joins TRBV21-1 and TRBJ2-5; the D segment call TRBD1 is taken from the table without a DNA check. TRBV21-1 is reported as a pseudogene. The CDR3 spans 18 residues. For the CDR3, the DNA is TGTGCCAGCAGGACCCAGCCAATTCGACAGGGAGGCCTAGAGACCCAGTACTTC. The encoded protein is CASRTQPIRQGGLETQYF.

The rearrangement links TRBV27 to TRBJ2-7; TRBD2 matches 11 bases. The V segment lost 4 bases and the J segment 5 bases; nucleotides outside the gene matches: 19. Germline V gives CDR1 MNHEY, CDR2 SMNVEV (reference sequence). CDR3 size: 19 residues. Here the CDR3 DNA reads TGTGCCAGCAGTTCCCCCGCGGAGATAGCGGGAGGGCCGTACCACGAGCAGTACTTC. It is translated as CASSSPAEIAGGPYHEQYF.

V and J are TRBV27 and TRBJ2-7; 9 nucleotides agree with TRBD1. This CDR3 comprises 15 residues. J lost 4 bases, V lost 5 bases, and 9 bases had no gene match. Germline values: CDR1 MNHEY, CDR2 SMNVEV (reference sequence). CDR3 region: CASSITGQGLYEQYF. The CDR3 DNA reads TGTGCCAGCAGTATAACGGGACAGGGTTTATACGAGCAGTACTTC.

This clone was seen only once. V and J are TRBV29-1 and TRBJ2-1, with a possible D match to TRBD2 (6 bases). The germline V gene has CDR1 SQVTM and CDR2 ANQGSEA. The CDR3 is 17 amino acids. V was cut by 0 bases and J by 0 bases, with 15 bases left in between. The chain's CDR3 is CSVEDLAGLYSYNEQFF. Here the CDR3 DNA reads TGCAGCGTTGAAGACCTAGCAGGACTATACTCCTACAATGAGCAGTTCTTC.

This clone was seen once. The chain employs TRBV28 and TRBJ2-2; D is undetermined. This CDR3 spans 14 amino acids. Per the germline V gene, CDR1 is MDHEN and CDR2 is SYDVKM. V lost 6 bases and J 4 bases, leaving 12 bases between the germline ends. The CDR3 region is CASRGLLGTGELFF. DNA for the CDR3: TGTGCCAGCAGGGGCCTTCTCGGCACCGGGGAGCTGTTTTTT. Using reference TRBV28 and TRBJ2-2 for the parts outside the CDR3, the full variable domain is DVKVTQSSRYLVKRTGEKVFLECVQDMDHENMFWYRQDPGLGLRLIYFSYDVKMKEKGDIPEGYSVSREKKERFSLILESASTNQTSMYLCASRGLLGTGELFFGEGSRLTVL.

This chain links TRBV9 with TRBJ2-7, with no clear D. This CDR3 spans 15 amino acids. Germline CDR1 reads SGDLS; CDR2 reads YYNGEE. V shed 4 bases and J shed 2 bases, with 16 bases lying between them. CDR3 region: CASSPLRGRTYEQYF. Written as DNA, the CDR3 is TGTGCCAGCAGCCCTCTAAGAGGTCGGACCTACGAGCAGTACTTC.

This clone was observed once. The chain has TRBV11-2 and TRBJ2-6; D is undetermined. Trimming took 6 bases from V and 0 from J, leaving 12 bases between them. In germline, CDR1 is SGHAT, CDR2 FQNNGV. This CDR3 region has 16 residues. This CDR3 reads CASRAAVGSGANVLTF. The CDR3 nucleotides are TGTGCCAGCAGGGCGGCAGTCGGCTCTGGGGCCAACGTCCTGACTTTC.

The rearrangement joins TRBV7-9 to TRBJ2-1; no clear D gene. The V end lost 3 bases, the J end lost 2 bases, and 5 bases lay between the germline ends. Per germline, CDR1 SEHNR and CDR2 FQNEAQ (reference sequence). This CDR3 is 13 amino acids long. The CDR3 region has the DNA TGTGCCAGCAGCTTGGCTCCCTACAATGAGCAGTTCTTC. As protein: CASSLAPYNEQFF.

The J gene is TRBJ2-6, the V gene TRBV21-1; whether TRBD1, the table's D call, matches the DNA was not checked. TRBV21-1 is shown as a pseudogene. The CDR3 is 18 amino acids. The CDR3 loop is CASSIPGQGAPGANVLTF. The DNA for the CDR3 is TGTGCCAGCAGCATTCCGGGACAGGGGGCGCCCGGGGCCAACGTCCTGACTTTC.

The chain carries TRBV10-3 and TRBJ2-3; possible D gene TRBD2, 6 bases. Germline CDR1 is ENHRY and CDR2 is SYGVKD. The ends were cut back, 2 bases at V and 2 bases at J, with 8 bases in the middle. CDR3 length equals 14 residues. The CDR3 DNA sequence: TGTGCCATCAGTGAGGGACTAATCACAGATACGCAGTATTTT. Its translation is CAISEGLITDTQYF.

The chain couples TRBV11-2 to TRBJ2-1; the match to TRBD2 covers 12 bases. This CDR3 has 19 residues. The V gene end was trimmed by 2 bases and the J gene end by 7 bases; junction bases not matched to a gene: 15. From germline, CDR1 is SGHAT and CDR2 FQNNGV. The DNA for the CDR3 is TGTGCCAGCAGCTTACTAGCGGGGGGGCGGAGGCATCAAAAAAATGAGCAGTTCTTC. It is translated as CASSLLAGGRRHQKNEQFF.

The chain uses TRBV28 and TRBJ2-7, with TRBD1 matching 9 bases. Trimming cost V 5 bases and J 9 bases; bases outside gene matches: 14. CDR3 length: 15 amino acids. Per the germline V gene, CDR1 is MDHEN and CDR2 is SYDVKM. This chain's CDR3 is CASSRRDRVFSGQYF. CDR3 bases: TGTGCCAGCAGTCGCCGGGACAGGGTGTTTAGTGGGCAGTACTTC. Filled out from reference TRBV28 and TRBJ2-7, the complete variable domain reads DVKVTQSSRYLVKRTGEKVFLECVQDMDHENMFWYRQDPGLGLRLIYFSYDVKMKEKGDIPEGYSVSREKKERFSLILESASTNQTSMYLCASSRRDRVFSGQYFGPGTRLTVT.